Listed below are T cell receptor beta chains from one sample, sequenced in a study of CD8 T cells in Susac syndrome. TCRdb recomputed calls from the immunoSEQ multiplex PCR reads with MiXCR, one row per CDR3 protein. This table has approximately 120,000 distinct CDR3 sequences, around 97% appearing once. The sequenced sample was CD4+ T cells from PBMCs. The receptors derive from a human donor in good health. Each CDR3 is given with its conserved first and last residue. A D gene is named only where the DNA matches it firmly. Not all rows give a size; the values are once, few, many and, for expanded clones, a class.

J gene	clone size	D gene	V gene	CDR3 DNA	CDR3 protein
TRBJ2-7	.	.	TRBV29-1	TGCAGCGTTGTAGCCCGCAGCTCCTACGAGCAGTACTTC	CSVVARSSYEQYF
TRBJ2-3	.	.	TRBV5-1	TGCGCCAGCGGCCCCGCGGGCACAGATACGCAGTATTTT	CASGPAGTDTQYF
TRBJ2-3	.	.	TRBV7-9	TGTGCCAGCAGCGCGACTAGTTTAAGGCCAGATACGCAGTATTTT	CASSATSLRPDTQYF
TRBJ2-5	.	.	TRBV2	TGTGCCAGCACCTTCAGGGGAGAGACCCAGTACTTC	CASTFRGETQYF
TRBJ2-1	.	.	TRBV18	TGTGCCAGCTCACCCCAGAGCTCCTACAATGAGCAGTTCTTC	CASSPQSSYNEQFF
TRBJ1-5	.	TRBD1	TRBV28	TGTGCCAGCAGTCAGCGTACAGGGGGCGGCAATCAGCCCCAGCATTTT	CASSQRTGGGNQPQHF
TRBJ2-7	once	TRBD1	TRBV6-1	TGTGCCAGCAGCCCCACTTGGACAGGGGATAGGAGCGAGCAGTACTTC	CASSPTWTGDRSEQYF
TRBJ2-6	.	TRBD1	TRBV29-1	TGCAGCGTTGCGACAGGGTCTGGGGCCAACGTCCTGACTTTC	CSVATGSGANVLTF
TRBJ2-2	.	TRBD1	TRBV7-9	TGTGCCAGCAGCGGGGACAGAAACACCGGGGAGCTGTTTTTT	CASSGDRNTGELFF
TRBJ2-1	.	TRBD1	TRBV9	TGTGCCAGCAGCCTAAGAGGAACAGGGGGTAAGCAGTTCTTC	CASSLRGTGGKQFF
TRBJ2-1	.	.	TRBV10-2	TGCGCCAGCAGTGAGTCGGGCAGGTTTGCGAATGAGCAGTTCTTC	CASSESGRFANEQFF
TRBJ2-3	.	.	TRBV9	TGTGCCAGCAGCGCCAACGTGGGGCAAGGCACAGATACGCAGTATTTT	CASSANVGQGTDTQYF
TRBJ2-7	.	TRBD2	TRBV27	TGTGCCAGCAGTTTAGCTAGCGGGGGGGCCTACGAGCAGTACTTC	CASSLASGGAYEQYF
TRBJ2-5	once	TRBD1	TRBV7-2	TGTGCCAGCAGCTTAGTTGGGACAGGGAGCAAGACCCAGTACTTC	CASSLVGTGSKTQYF
TRBJ2-7	.	TRBD1	TRBV6-5	TGTGCCAGCCCGGGGACAGGGGGCAAGTACGAGCAGTACTTC	CASPGTGGKYEQYF
TRBJ2-3	.	TRBD1	TRBV5-1	TGCGCCAGCAGCTTGTGGACAGGGGCTTCAGATACGCAGTATTTT	CASSLWTGASDTQYF
TRBJ1-1	.	.	TRBV20-1	TGCAGTGGTAAGAGGGGCGGAGGCACTGAAGCTTTCTTT	CSGKRGGGTEAFF
TRBJ2-2	.	.	TRBV3-1	TGTGCCAGCAGCCGGACCGCTAGCGCGGGCGGGGAGCTGTTTTTT	CASSRTASAGGELFF
TRBJ1-5	.	TRBD1	TRBV30	TGTGCCTGGAGTGTACGGGCAGGGGGTTTGAATCAGCCCCAGCATTTT	CAWSVRAGGLNQPQHF
TRBJ2-2	.	.	TRBV6-1	TGTGCCAGCAGTGAAGGCAGGATCACCGGGGAGCTGTTTTTT	CASSEGRITGELFF
TRBJ2-7	.	.	TRBV5-1	TGCGCCAGCAGGGGGGACAACAACGAGCAGTACTTC	CASRGDNNEQYF
TRBJ2-3	.	.	TRBV5-1	TGCGCCAGCATCCAGGCCCCTAGCACAGATACGCAGTATTTT	CASIQAPSTDTQYF
TRBJ2-5	.	.	TRBV20-1	TGCAATGCTAGAGATCCGGGACAACAAGAGACCCAGTACTTC	CNARDPGQQETQYF
TRBJ2-7	.	.	TRBV6-2/TRBV6-3	TGTGCCAGCAGTCCTCGACGGATCTACGAGCAGTACTTC	CASSPRRIYEQYF
TRBJ2-7	.	TRBD1	TRBV27	TGTGCCAGCAGTGCCCGGGACAGGGGGAACGAGCAGTACTTC	CASSARDRGNEQYF
TRBJ2-7	.	TRBD2	TRBV5-6	TGTGCCAGCAGCCCCGGGACTAGGAGCTACGAGCAGTACTTC	CASSPGTRSYEQYF
TRBJ1-6	.	TRBD1	TRBV30	TGTGCCTGGAGTCCTCCGGGACAGGGGTTTGGAGATTCACCCCTCCACTTT	CAWSPPGQGFGDSPLHF
TRBJ1-4	.	.	TRBV3-1	TGTGCCAGCAGCCTGACAAATGGGAATGAAAAACTGTTTTTT	CASSLTNGNEKLFF
TRBJ2-1	.	.	TRBV4-1	TGCGCCAGCAGCCAACCGCGGGCTTACAATGAGCAGTTCTTC	CASSQPRAYNEQFF
TRBJ1-1	.	TRBD1	TRBV7-9	TGTGCCAGCAGCCCCGGGGGCGGACAGGGGAACACTGAAGCTTTCTTT	CASSPGGGQGNTEAFF
TRBJ2-7	.	TRBD2	TRBV12-3/TRBV12-4	TGTGCCAGCAGTTTAGTAGCGGGCCCGTCCTACGAGCAGTACTTC	CASSLVAGPSYEQYF
TRBJ2-7	.	.	TRBV29-1	TGCAGCGTTGTGAGGGTCGCAGGCCCCTCCTACGAGCAGTACTTC	CSVVRVAGPSYEQYF
TRBJ2-2	.	TRBD2	TRBV11-2	TGTGCCAGCAGCTTCGGGAAGATAGCGGGGGGACTGACCGGGGAGCTGTTTTTT	CASSFGKIAGGLTGELFF
TRBJ1-2	.	.	TRBV4-2	TGTGCCAGCAGCCGAGACAGCTATGGCTACACCTTC	CASSRDSYGYTF
TRBJ2-7	.	TRBD1	TRBV29-1	TGCAGCGTTAAGGACAGGCTCGTCTACGAGCAGTACTTC	CSVKDRLVYEQYF
TRBJ2-7	once	TRBD1	TRBV3-1	TGTGCCAGCGGACAGGGAAGGGGCGAGCAGTACTTC	CASGQGRGEQYF
TRBJ2-1	.	TRBD1	TRBV28	TGTGCCAGCAGTTTAGGGAGACAGGGTCGGGAGCAGTTCTTC	CASSLGRQGREQFF
TRBJ2-1	.	.	TRBV2	TGTGCCAGCAGTGAACTTCTTGACAATGAGCAGTTCTTC	CASSELLDNEQFF
TRBJ2-2	.	TRBD1	TRBV11-2	TGTGCCAGCAGCCCCGGGACAGTTAACACCGGGGAGCTGTTTTTT	CASSPGTVNTGELFF
TRBJ2-7	.	.	TRBV3-1	TGTGCCAGCAGCCAAGAGTCCGAGCAGTACTTC	CASSQESEQYF
TRBJ1-1	few	TRBD1	TRBV3-1	TGTGCCAGCAGCCAGGACAGGGGGAACACTGAAGCTTTCTTT	CASSQDRGNTEAFF
TRBJ2-7	.	.	TRBV7-2	TGTGCCAGCAGCCCACCCCGGCTTCCATACGAGCAGTACTTC	CASSPPRLPYEQYF
TRBJ1-2	.	.	TRBV5-6	TGTGCCAGCAGCTCAGGAACGCGCGATGGCTACACCTTC	CASSSGTRDGYTF
TRBJ2-7	.	TRBD1	TRBV11-2	TGTGCCAGCAGCTTAGCGCAGGGGGCGTACGAGCAGTACTTC	CASSLAQGAYEQYF
TRBJ2-2	once	.	TRBV29-1	TGCAGCGTAGGTGACCGGGCAGGCGGCACCGGGGAGCTGTTTTTT	CSVGDRAGGTGELFF
TRBJ1-1	.	TRBD1	TRBV6-5	TGTGCCAGCAGGTCCCCCAGGGGGCATACTGAAGCTTTCTTT	CASRSPRGHTEAFF
TRBJ1-5	.	.	TRBV2	TGTGCCAGCAGTTCGGGACTTAGCAATCAGCCCCAGCATTTT	CASSSGLSNQPQHF
TRBJ2-6	.	.	TRBV25-1	TGTGCCAGCAGTGCATGGCTAGAAACTGGACAAAGTCGGGCCAACGTCCTGACTTTC	CASSAWLETGQSRANVLTF
TRBJ2-1	.	.	TRBV18	TGTGCCAGCTCACTGGTCGCGGACAATGAGCAGTTCTTC	CASSLVADNEQFF
TRBJ2-1	.	.	TRBV12-3/TRBV12-4	TGTGCCAGCAGTTTTCCCGGCTCCTACAATGAGCAGTTCTTC	CASSFPGSYNEQFF
TRBJ2-5	.	TRBD2	TRBV7-3	TGTGCCAGCAGCTACAGCGGGGGGGAGACCCAGTACTTC	CASSYSGGETQYF
TRBJ1-1	.	.	TRBV6-5	TGTGCCAGCAACCCCGGGGGAAACTTGAACACTGAAGCTTTCTTT	CASNPGGNLNTEAFF
TRBJ2-1	.	TRBD1	TRBV5-6	TGTGCCAGTGACAGGGGGGTCTCCTACAATGAGCAGTTCTTC	CASDRGVSYNEQFF